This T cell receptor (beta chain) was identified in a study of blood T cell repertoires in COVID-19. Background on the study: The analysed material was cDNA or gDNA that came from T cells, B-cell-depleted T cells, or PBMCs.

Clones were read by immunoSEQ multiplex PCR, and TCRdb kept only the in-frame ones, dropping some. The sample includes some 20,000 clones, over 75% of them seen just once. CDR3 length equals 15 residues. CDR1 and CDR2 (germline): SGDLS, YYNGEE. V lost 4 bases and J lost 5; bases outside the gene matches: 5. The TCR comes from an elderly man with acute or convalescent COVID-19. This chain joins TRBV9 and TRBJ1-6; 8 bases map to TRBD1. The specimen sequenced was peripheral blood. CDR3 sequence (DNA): TGTGCCAGCAGCACCGGACAGGGAGATAATTCACCCCTCCACTTT. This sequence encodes CASSTGQGDNSPLHF.